This T cell receptor beta chain was sequenced during a study of identical twins. This clonotype came up a few times. The antigen is not known. Regarding the study as a whole: Insertions were fewer in abundant cord blood beta clonotypes, whereas memory repertoires showed none of this pattern.

CDR3 length: 18 amino acids. V shed 2 bases and J 3 bases; nucleotides not matched to a gene: 10. Germline V CDR1 and CDR2: SGHAT, FQDESV (reference sequence). Each CDR3 protein gets one entry after TCRdb re-called the 5' RACE reads with MiXCR. The sample carries about 220,000 distinct CDR3 sequences, 6.5% to 8.5% recorded once. This sample also appeared in a second study, on yellow fever vaccine responses in identical twins.

The sequence was obtained from a woman in her late teens or twenties in good health. The rearrangement uses TRBV11-1 and TRBJ2-3, with TRBD2 matching over 11 bases. Specimen: memory (CD45RO+) T cells sorted from blood. In DNA form, the CDR3 reads TGTGCCAGCAGCTTACCCCTAGCGACTAGCGGGGAAACAGATACGCAGTATTTT. This gives the protein CASSLPLATSGETDTQYF.